The clone carrying this T cell receptor beta chain was observed many times. Per germline, CDR1 SGHTA and CDR2 FQGNSA. The CDR3 loop spans 17 amino acids. The V gene end was trimmed by 0 bases and the J gene end by 2 bases; junction bases not matched to a gene: 8. Unique molecular identifiers were used in preparing the TCRbeta library. MiXCR, applied by TCRdb to the PCR reads, yields one record per CDR3 protein. The table records hundreds of thousands of distinct CDR3 sequences, around 12% of them present only once. The data belong to a study of T-cell reconstitution after alpha-beta-depleted transplantation in children.

The chain has TRBV7-2 and TRBJ2-7; 9 bases match TRBD1. The TCR was taken from a human donor who donated a stem cell graft to a child with acute lymphoblastic leukemia. The sample here was PBMCs from the stem cell graft donor, taken from the stem cell graft. The CDR3 bases are TGTGCCAGCAGCTTAGCGCCGGGGACAGGGACGGCCTACGAGCAGTACTTC. Protein product: CASSLAPGTGTAYEQYF.